This record concerns one T cell receptor beta chain sequence. Its specific antigen is unknown. No quality values exist for individual bases; no much larger clone is one base distant. This sample is drawn from a study of long-term antiretroviral therapy in people with HIV (dated by TCRdb to between 2021 and 2022). About the full investigation: The earliest samples were collected approximately a decade before the 2015 WHO recommendation for immediate ART, a period when ART was typically delayed until CD4 counts fell. Among the roughly 30 participants with HIV, eleven were female. No cross-contamination during QIAcube processing was shown when test extractions of a monoclonal T-cell line were performed alongside fewer than 40 polyclonal samples. This retrospective serial study examined whether starting ART and sustained HIV suppression were associated with changes in the composition and diversity of the TRB repertoire in peripheral blood. From fewer than 35 adults with confirmed HIV infection, the cohort provided 150 to 200 cryopreserved PBMC samples, gathered serially across a mean of approximately six years (range 1-12). Broader findings and caveats from the paper: HIV repertoires had narrower CDR3 length ranges than controls, and the network structure suggested an antigen-experienced repertoire that shifted only slightly toward naive after ART. Limited PBMC availability meant only the TCR beta chain was sequenced, without alpha chain pairing. ART initiation was associated with a significant increase in TRB diversity, but diversity stayed significantly below transplant donor controls even after long-term ART. No data were available on ART adherence, viral resistance or therapy changes, limiting inferences about post-ART repertoire changes. Expanded TRB clones identified before ART initiation dominated the repertoire across all time points, though the dominance fluctuated and decreased in many PLHIV after ART. Because cell numbers in pre-ART samples were limited, unsorted PBMC were profiled instead of sorted CD4+ and CD8+ T cells. Samples dated from the mid-2000s to the late 2010s, and the ART regimens used may be less effective than current ones.

Participants were included only if at least one PBMC sample before ART initiation and at least two post-ART samples were available. All participants with HIV were treated in the United States of America. Cryopreserved samples of about 0.95-10 million PBMC were thawed and washed before DNA extraction. At the time of the earliest PBMC sample for each participant with HIV, ages ranged from roughly 23 to 60 years. Per participant, PBMC samples came from 1-4 timepoints prior to ART initiation and 2-8 timepoints following ART initiation, for a median of 7 samples. Serial HIV viral load, CD4+ T-cell count, ART history and demographic data were obtained for every participant. Using a Qiagen kit on a QIAcube, genomic DNA was extracted from unsorted PBMC, with samples processed in batches of 12. Taken from the germline V gene (reference sequence), the CDR1 and CDR2 loops are SGHNT and YYREEE. From cysteine to phenylalanine, the CDR3 is 15 amino acids long. Just the 45-base CDR3 DNA is kept, in frame starting at base 1. Deletion took 0 bases off V and 0 bases off J, with a span of 9 bases between the germline ends.

The immunoSEQ hsTCRB v3.0 assay was used at survey level resolution for TRB variable region sequencing. A depth of roughly 40,000-55,000 T-cell genomes per sample was targeted for TRB sequencing. Pooled TRB libraries were sequenced on an Illumina MiSeq with a v3 150-cycle kit. The authors' analysis ran thus. Repertoire analysis was run in R within a reproducible Nextflow workflow that covered QC, data transformation and analysis. LymphoSeq2, an R package for AIRR-Seq data exploration, was used to implement custom analyses. A few samples yielding fewer than 5000 total TRB sequences were excluded, leaving around 190 analyzed HIV repertoires. Of the approximately 190 retained HIV repertoires, almost 60 were collected before and approximately 130 after ART initiation. Repertoires were downsampled to 5000 TRB nucleotide sequences, and summary statistics were averaged over 100 downsampling iterations. Only TRB sequences with CDR3 regions of at least seven amino acids were retained for analysis. Diversity was assessed using a clonality score derived from Shannon entropy and using the Gini coefficient. In the repertoire networks, any two of the top 5000 CDR3 amino acid sequences were linked whenever the two sequences differed by an edit distance of one. GLIPH2 predicted antigen specificity groups and MHC restriction for TRB CDR3 amino acid sequences. Known CMV, EBV, HIV or tissue antigen associations were flagged by matching CDR3 amino acid sequences against VDJdb and McPAS-TCR. Pre-ART, post-ART and control groups were compared with Wilcoxon signed-rank tests and Holm-Bonferroni correction. The table comes from immuneACCESS by way of TCRdb, which keeps in-frame sequences with V and J called. Part of the clones is missing from these tables; in studies checked, under half for an unresolved V gene and the rest for unknown reasons. V, J and clone size are those of that table, while D and trimming were read from the DNA. For this sample there are some 20,000 clones; around 80% appear just once. The top ten clones comprise less than 15% of the sample.

This sequence originates from a woman in her 30s with HIV. Rearrangement joined TRBV5-4 to TRBJ2-5, with an unclear D gene assignment. The specimen comprised unsorted PBMCs, sampled 2.9 years after starting antiretroviral therapy. The nucleotides read TGTGCCAGCAGCTTGGATGGCAGCCACCAAGAGACCCAGTACTTC. It codes for CASSLDGSHQETQYF.